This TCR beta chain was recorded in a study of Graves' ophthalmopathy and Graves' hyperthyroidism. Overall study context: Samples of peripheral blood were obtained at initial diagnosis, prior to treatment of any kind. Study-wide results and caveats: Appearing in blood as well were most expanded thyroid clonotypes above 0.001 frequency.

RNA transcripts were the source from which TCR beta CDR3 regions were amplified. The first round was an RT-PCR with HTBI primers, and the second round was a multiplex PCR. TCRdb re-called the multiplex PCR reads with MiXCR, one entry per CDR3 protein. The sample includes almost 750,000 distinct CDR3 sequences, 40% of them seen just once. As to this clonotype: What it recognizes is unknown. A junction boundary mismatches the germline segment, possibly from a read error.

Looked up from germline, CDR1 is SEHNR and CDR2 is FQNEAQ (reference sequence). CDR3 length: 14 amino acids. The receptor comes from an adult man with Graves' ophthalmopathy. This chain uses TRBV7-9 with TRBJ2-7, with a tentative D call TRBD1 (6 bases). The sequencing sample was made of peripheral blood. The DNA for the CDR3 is TGTGCCAGCAGCCAGGACCAGGGGACCTACGAGCGGTACTTC. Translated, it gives CASSQDQGTYERYF.